Below are 8 T cell receptor beta chains sequenced from a single sample in a study of OX40 agonist ivuxolimab in advanced cancers. This table comes from immunoSEQ multiplex PCR, and its TCRdb copy is limited to in-frame clones, with some not included. Of just over 90,000 clones in the sample, 85% to 95% were seen once. The source was CD4+ or CD8+ T cells sorted from blood, collected in a trial of the OX40 agonist ivuxolimab. Source of these receptors: an adult with an advanced solid tumor such as melanoma, head and neck, liver or kidney cancer.

The chain uses TRBV12-5 and TRBJ2-3; no clear D. The CDR3 is made up of 11 amino acids. The V gene's germline CDR1 is LGHNT and CDR2 FRNRAP. Trimming removed 6 bases at V and 11 bases at J, with 12 bases between. CDR3 coding DNA: TGTGCTAGTGGGGCCCGGGCCCAGCAGTATTTT. As protein: CASGARAQQYF.

The chain combines TRBV6-5 with TRBJ2-7, with D perhaps matching TRBD1 (6 bases). CDR3 size: 15 residues. Germline V gives CDR1 MNHEY, CDR2 SVGAGI. Trimming cost V 0 bases and J 2 bases, with 11 bases left between them. CDR3 sequence reads: CASSYSIQGTYEQYF. As DNA, the CDR3 is TGTGCCAGCAGTTACTCTATACAGGGAACCTACGAGCAGTACTTC.

The CDR3 DNA reads as TGTGCCAGCAGAGCGGGGCGTACCTACGAGCAGTACTTC. It translates to CASRAGRTYEQYF. The chain uses TRBV13 and TRBJ2-7; 7 nucleotides align to TRBD2. Germline V gene lookup returns CDR1 PRHDT and CDR2 FYEKMQ (reference sequence). With 6 bases clipped from V and 2 bases from J, the junction kept 4 bases outside the gene matches. The CDR3 spans 13 residues. Combining the CDR3 with reference TRBV13 and TRBJ2-7 gives the whole variable domain AAGVIQSPRHLIKEKRETATLKCYPIPRHDTVYWYQQGPGQDPQFLISFYEKMQSDKGSIPDRFSAQQFSDYHSELNMSSLELGDSALYFCASRAGRTYEQYFGPGTRLTVT.

CDR3 nucleotides: TGCAGTGCTAGGGACTATGGGACCCAGTACTTC. This sequence encodes CSARDYGTQYF. The chain is built from TRBV20-1 and TRBJ2-5; maybe TRBD2 (6 bases). V lost 3 bases and J 7 bases, leaving 9 bases between the germline ends. CDR1 DFQATT and CDR2 SNEGSKA come from the germline V gene (reference sequence). This CDR3 spans 11 amino acids.

The chain uses TRBV6-6 and TRBJ2-7, with D unresolved. From germline, CDR1 is MNHNY and CDR2 SVGAGI (reference sequence). The V and J ends lost 5 bases and 0 bases respectively, with 5 bases between them. The CDR3 consists of 12 residues. CDR3 amino acids: CASSPSSYEQYF. CDR3 in DNA: TGTGCCAGCAGTCCGAGCTCCTACGAGCAGTACTTC.

The chain uses TRBV6-1 and TRBJ2-7; no firm D call. Trimming pared 0 bases from V and 2 bases from J, leaving 8 bases between. This CDR3 is 14 amino acids long. Germline values: CDR1 MNHNS, CDR2 SASEGT. The CDR3 protein is CASSEAAGPYEQYF. CDR3 bases: TGTGCCAGCAGTGAAGCTGCAGGTCCCTACGAGCAGTACTTC.

V usage is TRBV7-3 and J usage is TRBJ2-1; D is perhaps TRBD1 (6 bases). From germline, CDR1 is SGHTA and CDR2 FQGTGA. The germline V and J ends were trimmed by 5 bases and 8 bases, with 13 bases remaining between them. This CDR3 spans 13 amino acids. CDR3 amino acids: CASSQGQPDEQFF. The CDR3 DNA reads as TGTGCCAGCAGCCAGGGACAACCTGATGAGCAGTTCTTC.

The V and J genes are TRBV2 and TRBJ2-7, with 7 bases aligning to TRBD2. V lost 8 bases, J lost 2 bases, and 12 bases stayed unmatched. This CDR3 region has 15 residues. The germline CDR1 and CDR2 sequences are SNHLY and FYNNEI. The CDR3 DNA reads as TGTGCCAGCCGTCGTCTAGCTAGCGGTGCCTACGAGCAGTACTTC. It codes for CASRRLASGAYEQYF.